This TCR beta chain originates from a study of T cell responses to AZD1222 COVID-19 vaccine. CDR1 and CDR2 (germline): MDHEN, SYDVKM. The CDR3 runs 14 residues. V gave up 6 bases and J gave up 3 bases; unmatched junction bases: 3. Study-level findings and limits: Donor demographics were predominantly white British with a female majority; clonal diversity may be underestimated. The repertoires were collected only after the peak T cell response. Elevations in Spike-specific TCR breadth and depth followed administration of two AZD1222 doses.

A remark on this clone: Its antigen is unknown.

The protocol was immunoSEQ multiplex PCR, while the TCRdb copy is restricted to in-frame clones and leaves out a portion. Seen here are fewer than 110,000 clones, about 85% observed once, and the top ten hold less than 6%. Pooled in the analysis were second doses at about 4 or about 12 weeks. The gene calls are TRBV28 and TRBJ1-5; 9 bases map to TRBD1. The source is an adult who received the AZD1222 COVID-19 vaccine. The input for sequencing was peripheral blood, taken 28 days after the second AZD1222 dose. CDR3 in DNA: TGTGCCAGCAGGGGACAGGGTCCCAATCAGCCCCAGCATTTT. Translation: CASRGQGPNQPQHF. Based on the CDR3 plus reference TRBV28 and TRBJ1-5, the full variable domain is DVKVTQSSRYLVKRTGEKVFLECVQDMDHENMFWYRQDPGLGLRLIYFSYDVKMKEKGDIPEGYSVSREKKERFSLILESASTNQTSMYLCASRGQGPNQPQHFGDGTRLSIL.